Below are 9 T cell receptor beta chains sequenced from a single sample in a study of OX40 agonist ivuxolimab in advanced cancers. Here immunoSEQ multiplex PCR was the method, and the copy in TCRdb shows in-frame clones only, minus some. The profile covers 65,000 to 90,000 clones, with more than 80% appearing a single time and under 8.5% taken by the ten largest. The sequences come from CD4+ or CD8+ T cells sorted from blood, collected in a trial of the OX40 agonist ivuxolimab. Source of these receptors: an adult with an advanced solid tumor such as melanoma, head and neck, liver or kidney cancer.

This clone has a single count. The chain carries TRBV28 and TRBJ2-7; D is perhaps TRBD1 (5 bases). The CDR3 spans 16 residues. The germline V gene has CDR1 MDHEN and CDR2 SYDVKM. V lost 3 bases, J lost 7 bases, and 22 bases lay in between. In DNA, the CDR3 is TGTGCCAGCAGTTTGATTGGTGGCCAGGGCTCGTGGGAGCAGTACTTC. Protein: CASSLIGGQGSWEQYF.

The J gene is TRBJ1-5, the V gene TRBV19; the match to TRBD1 covers 7 bases. V trimming: 5 bases; J trimming: 6 bases; junction bases outside the gene matches: 7. The V gene's germline CDR1 is LNHDA and CDR2 SQIVND (reference sequence). This CDR3 spans 14 amino acids. CDR3 sequence (DNA): TGTGCCAGTAGTTCTCGACAGGGCGCTCAGCCCCAGCATTTT. This encodes CASSSRQGAQPQHF.

The chain recombines TRBV6-6 with TRBJ2-1, with no clear D. V shed 0 bases and J shed 8 bases, with 5 bases lying between them. CDR1 and CDR2 from the germline V gene are MNHNY and SVGAGI (reference sequence). The CDR3 covers 12 residues. CDR3 in amino acids: CASSYSFDEQFF. The CDR3 region has the DNA TGTGCCAGCAGTTACTCGTTTGATGAGCAGTTCTTC.

This clone was observed a single time. The genes are TRBV9 and TRBJ2-3; D is undetermined. This CDR3 contains 14 residues. Germline V gives CDR1 SGDLS, CDR2 YYNGEE. V gave up 2 bases and J gave up 2 bases, with 9 bases separating them. CDR3: CASSVDLPTDTQYF. The CDR3 nucleotides are TGTGCCAGCAGCGTTGACTTACCCACAGATACGCAGTATTTT.

The V and J genes are TRBV28 and TRBJ1-5; D not resolved. This CDR3 is 17 amino acids long. CDR1 and CDR2 (germline): MDHEN, SYDVKM. V shed 5 bases and J shed 3 bases, with 20 bases lying between them. CDR3 sequence (DNA): TGTGCCAGCAGTGTCGAGTCAGCTATTGGATCCAATCAGCCCCAGCATTTT. Translation gives CASSVESAIGSNQPQHF.

The chain has TRBV9 and TRBJ1-1, with D perhaps TRBD1 (5 bases). This CDR3 spans 15 amino acids. V gave up 1 base and J gave up 4 bases, with 14 bases separating them. Per the germline V gene, CDR1 is SGDLS and CDR2 is YYNGEE. As DNA, the CDR3 is TGTGCCAGCAGCGTAATTGCGGGGGGTGGCACTGAAGCTTTCTTT. This translates into CASSVIAGGGTEAFF. The full variable domain, with the rest looked up from reference TRBV9 and TRBJ1-1, is DSGVTQTPKHLITATGQRVTLRCSPRSGDLSVYWYQQSLDQGLQFLIQYYNGEERAKGNILERFSAQQFPDLHSELNLSSLELGDSALYFCASSVIAGGGTEAFFGQGTRLTVV.

The V gene is TRBV28, the J gene TRBJ2-3; D may match TRBD1 or TRBD2 (5 bases each). The CDR3 is 14 residues long. Germline V CDR1 and CDR2: MDHEN, SYDVKM. The V gene lost 3 bases and the J gene lost 6 bases, with 13 bases spanning the gap. Here the CDR3 reads CASSFLGPTDTQYF. CDR3 nucleotides: TGTGCCAGCAGTTTTTTGGGACCCACGGATACGCAGTATTTT.

The chain uses TRBV5-1 and TRBJ2-1; no clear D. V shed 4 bases and J shed 7 bases, with 6 bases lying between them. CDR3 size: 11 residues. Germline V lookup: CDR1 SGHRS, CDR2 YFSETQ. The CDR3 nucleotides are TGCGCCAGCAGCGTAACGAATGAGCAGTTCTTC. Translating gives CASSVTNEQFF.

J is TRBJ1-1 and V is TRBV30; the D is unclear. The CDR3 runs to 16 residues. From germline, CDR1 is GTSNPN and CDR2 SVGIG (reference sequence). V dropped 0 bases and J dropped 0 bases, with 14 bases sitting between them. This CDR3 is CAWSVPYERVNTEAFF. CDR3 bases: TGTGCCTGGAGTGTACCGTATGAGAGGGTGAACACTGAAGCTTTCTTT.